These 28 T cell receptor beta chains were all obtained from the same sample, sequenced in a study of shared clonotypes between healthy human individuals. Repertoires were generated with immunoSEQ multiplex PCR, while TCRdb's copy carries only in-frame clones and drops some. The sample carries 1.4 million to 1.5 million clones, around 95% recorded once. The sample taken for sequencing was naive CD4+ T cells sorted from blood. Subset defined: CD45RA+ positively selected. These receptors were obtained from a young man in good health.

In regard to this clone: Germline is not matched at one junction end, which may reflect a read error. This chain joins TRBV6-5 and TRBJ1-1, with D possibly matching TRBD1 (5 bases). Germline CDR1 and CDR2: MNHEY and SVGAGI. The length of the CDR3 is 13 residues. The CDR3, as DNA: TGTGCCAGCAGTTACTCGAAAAGGCAGGGTTCGACTTTT. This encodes CASSYSKRQGSTF.

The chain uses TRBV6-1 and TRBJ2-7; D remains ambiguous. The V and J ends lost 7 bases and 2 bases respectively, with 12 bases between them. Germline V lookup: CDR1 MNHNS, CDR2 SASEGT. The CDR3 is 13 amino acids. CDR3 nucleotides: TGTGCCAGCAAGCGTTCAGTTGCCTACGAGCAGTACTTC. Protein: CASKRSVAYEQYF.

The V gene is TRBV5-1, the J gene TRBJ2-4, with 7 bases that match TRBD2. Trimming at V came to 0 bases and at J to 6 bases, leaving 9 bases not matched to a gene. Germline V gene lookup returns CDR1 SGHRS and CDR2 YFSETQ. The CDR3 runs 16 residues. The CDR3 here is CASSLAGTKFGNIQYF. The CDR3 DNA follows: TGCGCCAGCAGCTTGGCCGGGACTAAATTCGGAAACATTCAGTACTTC.

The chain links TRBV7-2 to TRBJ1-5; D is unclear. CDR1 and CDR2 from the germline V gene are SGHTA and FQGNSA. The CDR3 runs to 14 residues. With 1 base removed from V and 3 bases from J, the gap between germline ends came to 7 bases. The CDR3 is CASSLESFNQPQHF. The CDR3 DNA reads TGTGCCAGCAGCTTAGAAAGCTTCAATCAGCCCCAGCATTTT.

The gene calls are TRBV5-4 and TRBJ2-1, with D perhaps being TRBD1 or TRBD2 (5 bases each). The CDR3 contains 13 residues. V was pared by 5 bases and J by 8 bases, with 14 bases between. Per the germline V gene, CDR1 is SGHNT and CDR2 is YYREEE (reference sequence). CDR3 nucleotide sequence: TGTGCCAGCAGGCAAGCCCGGGACGATGAGCAGTTCTTC. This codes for CASRQARDDEQFF.

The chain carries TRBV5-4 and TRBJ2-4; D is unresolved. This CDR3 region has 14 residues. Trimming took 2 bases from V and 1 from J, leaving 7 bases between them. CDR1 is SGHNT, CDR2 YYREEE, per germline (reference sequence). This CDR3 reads CASSLVGAKNIQYF. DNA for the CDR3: TGTGCCAGCAGCTTAGTAGGGGCCAAAAACATTCAGTACTTC. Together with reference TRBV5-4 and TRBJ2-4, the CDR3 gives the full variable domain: ETGVTQSPTHLIKTRGQQVTLRCSSQSGHNTVSWYQQALGQGPQFIFQYYREEENGRGNFPPRFSGLQFPNYSSELNVNALELDDSALYLCASSLVGAKNIQYFGAGTRLSVL.

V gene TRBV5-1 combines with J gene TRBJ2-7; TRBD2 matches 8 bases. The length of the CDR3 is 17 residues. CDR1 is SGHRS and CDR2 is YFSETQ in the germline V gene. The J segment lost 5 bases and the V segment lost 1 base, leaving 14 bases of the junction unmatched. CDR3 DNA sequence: TGCGCCAGCAGCTTGCGGGGAGCGGGGGATATACGAAACGAGCAGTACTTC. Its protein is CASSLRGAGDIRNEQYF.

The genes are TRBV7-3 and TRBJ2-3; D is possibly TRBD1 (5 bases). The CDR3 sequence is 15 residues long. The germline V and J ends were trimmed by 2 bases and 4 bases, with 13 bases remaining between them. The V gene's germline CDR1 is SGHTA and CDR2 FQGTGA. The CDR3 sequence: CASSLERGLADTQYF. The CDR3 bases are TGTGCCAGCAGCTTAGAAAGGGGCCTGGCAGATACGCAGTATTTT. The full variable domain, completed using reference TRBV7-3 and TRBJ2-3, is GAGVSQTPSNKVTEKGKYVELRCDPISGHTALYWYRQSLGQGPEFLIYFQGTGAADDSGLPNDRFFAVRPEGSVSTLKIQRTERGDSAVYLCASSLERGLADTQYFGPGTRLTVL.

CDR3 sequence (DNA): TGTGCCAGCTCACCCGGACAGGCAGACACCATATATTTT. Protein: CASSPGQADTIYF. The J gene is TRBJ1-3, the V gene TRBV18, with 7 positions matching TRBD1. Trimming cost V 3 bases and J 8 bases; bases outside gene matches: 4. This CDR3 has 13 residues. Germline values: CDR1 KGHSH, CDR2 LQKENI.

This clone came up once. CDR3 amino acids: CASFSWSGLAGRTDTQYF. For the CDR3, the DNA is TGTGCCAGCTTCAGTTGGTCGGGACTAGCGGGACGCACAGATACGCAGTATTTT. The chain recombines TRBV27 with TRBJ2-3, with 13 bases fitting TRBD2. Germline lookup yields CDR1 MNHEY and CDR2 SMNVEV (reference sequence). The CDR3 runs to 18 residues. V gave up 8 bases and J gave up 1 base; unmatched junction bases: 12.

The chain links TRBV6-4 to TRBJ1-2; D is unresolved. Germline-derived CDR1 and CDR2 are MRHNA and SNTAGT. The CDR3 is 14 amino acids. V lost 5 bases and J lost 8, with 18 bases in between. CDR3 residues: CASSLGPNSLGYTF. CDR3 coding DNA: TGTGCCAGCAGTCTAGGGCCAAACTCATTGGGCTACACCTTC.

The chain's CDR3 is CASSLAPPSYEQYF. The CDR3 region has the DNA TGCGCCAGCAGCTTGGCCCCTCCCTCCTACGAGCAGTACTTC. V usage is TRBV5-1 and J usage is TRBJ2-7; D not certain. In germline, CDR1 is SGHRS, CDR2 YFSETQ. This CDR3 is 14 amino acids long. V was shortened by 0 bases and J by 0 bases, with 7 bases between the two germline ends.

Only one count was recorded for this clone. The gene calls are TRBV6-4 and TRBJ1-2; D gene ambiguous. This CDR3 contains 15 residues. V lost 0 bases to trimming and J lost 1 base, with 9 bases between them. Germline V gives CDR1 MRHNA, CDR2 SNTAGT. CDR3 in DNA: TGTGCCAGCAGTGACTCGAGTCTAAATAACTATGGCTACACCTTC. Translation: CASSDSSLNNYGYTF.

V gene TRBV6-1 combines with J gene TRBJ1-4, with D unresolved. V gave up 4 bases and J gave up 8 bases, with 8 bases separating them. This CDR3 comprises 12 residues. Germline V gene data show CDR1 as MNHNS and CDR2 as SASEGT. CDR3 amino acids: CASSVKGEKLFF. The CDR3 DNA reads TGTGCCAGCAGTGTGAAGGGAGAAAAACTGTTTTTT.

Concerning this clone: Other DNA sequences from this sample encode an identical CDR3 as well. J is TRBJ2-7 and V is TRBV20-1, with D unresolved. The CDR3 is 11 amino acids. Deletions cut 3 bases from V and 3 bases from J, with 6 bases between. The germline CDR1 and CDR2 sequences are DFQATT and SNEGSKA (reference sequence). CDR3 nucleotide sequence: TGCAGTGCTAGTACCGGCTACGAGCAGTACTTC. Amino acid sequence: CSASTGYEQYF.

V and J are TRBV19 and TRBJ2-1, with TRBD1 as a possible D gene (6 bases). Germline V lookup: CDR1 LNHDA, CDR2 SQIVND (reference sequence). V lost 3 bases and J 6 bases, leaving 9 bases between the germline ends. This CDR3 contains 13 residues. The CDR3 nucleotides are TGTGCCAGTAGTATCAGGGGCGGCAATGAGCAGTTCTTC. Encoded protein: CASSIRGGNEQFF. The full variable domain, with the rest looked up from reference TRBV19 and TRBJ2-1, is DGGITQSPKYLFRKEGQNVTLSCEQNLNHDAMYWYRQDPGQGLRLIYYSQIVNDFQKGDIAEGYSVSREKKESFPLTVTSAQKNPTAFYLCASSIRGGNEQFFGPGTRLTVL.

This CDR3 reads CASSLGVPPRNTGELFF. The CDR3 DNA is TGCGCCAGCAGCTTGGGTGTTCCCCCCCGAAACACCGGGGAGCTGTTTTTT. The chain joins TRBV5-1 to TRBJ2-2; D is uncertain. Germline V gene data show CDR1 as SGHRS and CDR2 as YFSETQ. V lost 0 bases and J lost 2, with 14 bases in between. The CDR3 covers 17 residues. The variable domain in full, with the rest retrieved from reference TRBV5-1 and TRBJ2-2, is KAGVTQTPRYLIKTRGQQVTLSCSPISGHRSVSWYQQTPGQGLQFLFEYFSETQRNKGNFPGRFSGRQFSNSRSEMNVSTLELGDSALYLCASSLGVPPRNTGELFFGEGSRLTVL.

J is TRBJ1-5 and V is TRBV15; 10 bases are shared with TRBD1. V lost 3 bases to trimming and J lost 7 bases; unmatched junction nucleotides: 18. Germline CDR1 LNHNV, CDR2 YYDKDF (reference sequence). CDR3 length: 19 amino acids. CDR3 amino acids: CATSSRDRGLLGDLQPQHF. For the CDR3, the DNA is TGTGCCACCAGCAGCCGGGACAGGGGCCTATTAGGGGACCTCCAGCCCCAGCATTTT.

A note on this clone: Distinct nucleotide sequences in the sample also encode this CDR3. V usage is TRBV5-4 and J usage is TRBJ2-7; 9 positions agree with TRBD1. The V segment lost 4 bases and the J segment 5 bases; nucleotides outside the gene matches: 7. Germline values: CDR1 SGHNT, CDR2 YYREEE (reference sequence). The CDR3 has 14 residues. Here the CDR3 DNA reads TGTGCCAGCAGCCTCGGACAGGGGCGGGACGAGCAGTACTTC. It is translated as CASSLGQGRDEQYF. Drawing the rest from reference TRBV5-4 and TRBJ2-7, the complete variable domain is ETGVTQSPTHLIKTRGQQVTLRCSSQSGHNTVSWYQQALGQGPQFIFQYYREEENGRGNFPPRFSGLQFPNYSSELNVNALELDDSALYLCASSLGQGRDEQYFGPGTRLTVT.

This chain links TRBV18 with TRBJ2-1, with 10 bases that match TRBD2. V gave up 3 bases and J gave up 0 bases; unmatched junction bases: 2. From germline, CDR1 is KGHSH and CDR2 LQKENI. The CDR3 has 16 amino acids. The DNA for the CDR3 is TGTGCCAGCTCACCTTCTAGCGGGAGCTCCTACAATGAGCAGTTCTTC. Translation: CASSPSSGSSYNEQFF.

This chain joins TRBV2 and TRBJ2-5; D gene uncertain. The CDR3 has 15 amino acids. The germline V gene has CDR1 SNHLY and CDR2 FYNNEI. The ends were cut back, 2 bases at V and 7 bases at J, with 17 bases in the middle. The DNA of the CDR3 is TGTGCCAGCAGTGAAACGTCTATTCAAGATTCGACCCAGTACTTC. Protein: CASSETSIQDSTQYF.

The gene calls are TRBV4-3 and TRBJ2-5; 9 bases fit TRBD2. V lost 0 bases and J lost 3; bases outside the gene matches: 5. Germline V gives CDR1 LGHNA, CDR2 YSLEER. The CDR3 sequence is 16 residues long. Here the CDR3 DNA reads TGCGCCAGCAGCCAAGATATGCTAGCGGGGAAAGAGACCCAGTACTTC. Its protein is CASSQDMLAGKETQYF.

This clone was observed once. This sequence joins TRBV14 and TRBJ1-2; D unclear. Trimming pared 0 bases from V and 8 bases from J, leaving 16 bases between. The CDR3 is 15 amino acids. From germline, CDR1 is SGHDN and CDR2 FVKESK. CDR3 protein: CASSQDRREMGGYTF. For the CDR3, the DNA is TGTGCCAGCAGCCAAGATCGACGGGAGATGGGCGGCTACACCTTC.

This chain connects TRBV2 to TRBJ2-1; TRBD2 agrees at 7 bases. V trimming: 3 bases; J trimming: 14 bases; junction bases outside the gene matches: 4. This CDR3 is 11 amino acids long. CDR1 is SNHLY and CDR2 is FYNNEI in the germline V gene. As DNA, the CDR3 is TGTGCCAGCAGTGATTACGGACTAGAGTTCTTC. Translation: CASSDYGLEFF.

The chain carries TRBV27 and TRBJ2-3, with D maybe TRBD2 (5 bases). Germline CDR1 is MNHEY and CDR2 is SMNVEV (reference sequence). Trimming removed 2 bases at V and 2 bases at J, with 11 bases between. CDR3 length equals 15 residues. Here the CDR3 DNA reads TGTGCCAGCAGTTTACTGAGCGGACCCACAGATACGCAGTATTTT. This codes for CASSLLSGPTDTQYF.

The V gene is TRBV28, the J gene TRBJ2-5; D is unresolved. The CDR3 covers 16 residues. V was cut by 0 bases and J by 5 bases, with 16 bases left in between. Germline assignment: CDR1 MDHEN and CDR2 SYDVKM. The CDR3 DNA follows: TGTGCCAGCAGTTTATGGCCCAGAACCCGCCGGGAGACCCAGTACTTC. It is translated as CASSLWPRTRRETQYF.

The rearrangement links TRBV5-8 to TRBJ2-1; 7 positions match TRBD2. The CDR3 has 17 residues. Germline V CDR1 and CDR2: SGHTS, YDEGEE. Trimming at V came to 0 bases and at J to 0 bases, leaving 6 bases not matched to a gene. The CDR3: CASSLVSSGGSYNEQFF. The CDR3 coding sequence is TGTGCCAGCAGCTTGGTCTCATCGGGAGGCTCCTACAATGAGCAGTTCTTC.

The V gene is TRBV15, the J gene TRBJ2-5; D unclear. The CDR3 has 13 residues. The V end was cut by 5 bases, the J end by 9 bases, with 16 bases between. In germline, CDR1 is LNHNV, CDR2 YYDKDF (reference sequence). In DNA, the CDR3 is TGTGCCACCAGCCACGGCGGTGTCCCGGCCCAGTACTTC. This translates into CATSHGGVPAQYF.